A few counts support the clone carrying this T cell receptor beta chain. Its antigen is not identified. Expressed TCRB transcripts got sequenced, as all isolated RNA was reverse transcribed. Clones were read by immunoSEQ multiplex PCR, and TCRdb kept only the in-frame ones, dropping some. The sample consists of hundreds of thousands of clones, 15% of them appearing once. The sample comes from a study of beta chain features in type 1 diabetes. Study-wide context: Patient and healthy donor groups were alike in age, gender and cell yields.

The CDR3 extends over 17 amino acids. Trimming removed 2 bases from V and 5 bases from J, with 22 bases in between. The germline V gene encodes CDR1 SGHDT and CDR2 YYEEEE. Findings of the study overall: Insertion counts at VDJ junctions were lower in type 1 diabetes patients, who also showed more deletions there. A closer apparent resemblance between naive, central memory and Treg TCRB repertoires was seen in patients than in healthy donors. Type 1 diabetes patients had TCRB CDR3s that were shorter (moderately but significantly so) in all four CD4+ subsets.

The chain is built from TRBV5-6 and TRBJ1-1; D call uncertain. This TCR came from a man between 18 and 29 years old with type 1 diabetes. Sequencing used naive CD4+ T cells from blood. The CDR3 DNA sequence: TGTGCCAGCAGCTTAGGAGGGTTTGGAGGGATAGGAACTGAAGCTTTCTTT. Its protein is CASSLGGFGGIGTEAFF.